The 10 T cell receptor beta chains listed next were all sequenced from one sample in a study of shared T cell receptors in the human thymus. Sequencing used immunoSEQ multiplex PCR; TCRdb keeps in-frame clones, though not all of them. The data show some 700,000 clones, roughly 88% seen once. The sample also formed part of further work on human thymus T cells.

Sample: thymocytes. The receptors come from a girl under three years old with a congenital heart defect.

The chain is built from TRBV7-2 and TRBJ1-6; D call uncertain. Trimming removed 1 base from V and 0 bases from J, with 10 bases in between. CDR1 is SGHTA and CDR2 is FQGNSA in the germline V gene. The CDR3 covers 17 residues. The CDR3 spells CASSLVLASSYNSPLHF. Written as DNA, the CDR3 is TGTGCCAGCAGCTTAGTACTTGCTTCCTCCTATAATTCACCCCTCCACTTT.

The V gene is TRBV7-9, the J gene TRBJ1-2; D ambiguous. The V and J ends lost 5 bases and 4 bases respectively, with 8 bases between them. The germline CDR1 and CDR2 sequences are SEHNR and FQNEAQ (reference sequence). This CDR3 has 12 residues. The CDR3 bases are TGTGCCAGCAGCCTCGAGCCCTATGGCTACACCTTC. Translation gives CASSLEPYGYTF. Complete variable domain (other parts from reference TRBV7-9 and TRBJ1-2): DTGVSQNPRHKITKRGQNVTFRCDPISEHNRLYWYRQTLGQGPEFLTYFQNEAQLEKSRLLSDRFSAERPKGSFSTLEIQRTEQGDSAMYLCASSLEPYGYTFGSGTRLTVV.

The V and J genes are TRBV7-2 and TRBJ2-3; possibly TRBD2 for D (6 bases). The V gene lost 1 base and the J gene lost 5 bases, with 13 bases spanning the gap. The germline V gene has CDR1 SGHTA and CDR2 FQGNSA. The length of the CDR3 is 15 residues. CDR3 in amino acids: CASSLDAGLGDTQYF. The CDR3 DNA sequence: TGTGCCAGCAGCTTAGACGCGGGGTTGGGAGATACGCAGTATTTT.

V and J are TRBV5-1 and TRBJ2-2; unclear D gene. Germline assignment: CDR1 SGHRS and CDR2 YFSETQ. CDR3 length equals 15 residues. V shed 1 base and J shed 0 bases, with 7 bases lying between them. The CDR3 loop reads CASSLLKTNTGELFF. For the CDR3, the DNA is TGCGCCAGCAGCTTGTTAAAAACGAACACCGGGGAGCTGTTTTTT.

The chain carries TRBV29-1 and TRBJ1-1; 7 nucleotides agree with TRBD1. The length of the CDR3 is 14 residues. V gave up 5 bases and J gave up 1 base; unmatched junction bases: 7. The germline V gene encodes CDR1 SQVTM and CDR2 ANQGSEA. Here the CDR3 reads CSVLRDSENTEAFF. The CDR3 DNA reads as TGCAGCGTTCTCCGGGACAGTGAGAACACTGAAGCTTTCTTT.

The chain carries TRBV5-1 and TRBJ2-5; the D gene is possibly TRBD2 (5 bases). Trimming removed 4 bases at V and 4 bases at J, with 11 bases between. The V gene's germline CDR1 is SGHRS and CDR2 YFSETQ. There are 13 residues in the CDR3. CDR3 amino acids: CASSTRTVETQYF. CDR3 in DNA: TGCGCCAGCAGCACTAGGACCGTAGAGACCCAGTACTTC. Full variable domain (rest looked up from reference TRBV5-1 and TRBJ2-5): KAGVTQTPRYLIKTRGQQVTLSCSPISGHRSVSWYQQTPGQGLQFLFEYFSETQRNKGNFPGRFSGRQFSNSRSEMNVSTLELGDSALYLCASSTRTVETQYFGPGTRLLVL.

V and J are TRBV28 and TRBJ2-7; TRBD1 aligns across 7 bases. The CDR3 contains 18 residues. V was pared by 7 bases and J by 0 bases, with 18 bases of the junction left unmatched. The V gene's germline CDR1 is MDHEN and CDR2 SYDVKM. In DNA, the CDR3 is TGTGCCAGCACTCTTACGAAGGGTCAGACAGGGACCTCCTACGAGCAGTACTTC. Its protein is CASTLTKGQTGTSYEQYF.

This clone was observed a single time. The chain combines TRBV14 with TRBJ2-5; possibly TRBD2 for D (5 bases). Germline V gene data show CDR1 as SGHDN and CDR2 as FVKESK. This CDR3 has 14 amino acids. With 2 bases removed from V and 5 bases from J, the gap between germline ends came to 12 bases. The chain's CDR3 is CASSQPAPGETQYF. CDR3 bases: TGTGCCAGCAGCCAACCTGCTCCGGGGGAGACCCAGTACTTC.

The CDR3 DNA reads as TGCGCCAGCAGCCTAGTCGCTTCACAGGGTAGGACGTGGGAGGGCACTGAAGCTTTCTTT. Amino acid sequence: CASSLVASQGRTWEGTEAFF. V and J are TRBV4-1 and TRBJ1-1; perhaps TRBD1 as D (6 bases). The germline V and J ends were trimmed by 4 bases and 4 bases, with 31 bases remaining between them. CDR3 length equals 20 residues. CDR1 is MGHRA and CDR2 is YSYEKL in the germline V gene.

This chain joins TRBV11-3 and TRBJ2-2; 9 bases agree with TRBD1. The trim removed 1 base at V and 6 bases at J, leaving 6 bases unmatched. In germline, CDR1 is SGHNT, CDR2 YENEEA. This CDR3 has 16 amino acids. DNA for the CDR3: TGTGCCAGCAGCTTAGGGGGACAGGGAATCCCCGGGGAGCTGTTTTTT. Translated: CASSLGGQGIPGELFF.